These 18 T cell receptor beta chains share one sample of origin, sequenced in a study of PD-L1 blockade in urothelial cancer. Described time point: peripheral blood 6 weeks after treatment start. Assay: immunoSEQ multiplex PCR; the TCRdb copy retains only in-frame clones and omits some. The sample contains roughly 110,000 clones, under 95% of which appear only once. The sequences come from PBMCs, collected around atezolizumab (anti-PD-L1) treatment. The source of these receptors is a man in his 60s with urothelial cancer.

The chain couples TRBV10-3 to TRBJ1-3, with D tentatively TRBD1 (5 bases). The CDR3 has 12 amino acids. Trimming took off 4 bases at V and 12 bases at J, with 13 bases between the two ends. CDR1 ENHRY and CDR2 SYGVKD come from the germline V gene. This chain's CDR3 is CAISGDSTHIYF. The CDR3 DNA is TGTGCCATCAGTGGTGACAGTACCCACATATATTTT.

This rearrangement joins TRBV2 to TRBJ2-6; D possibly corresponds to TRBD1 (6 bases). Per the germline V gene, CDR1 is SNHLY and CDR2 is FYNNEI. Between the trimmed V and J ends, which lost 7 bases and 0 bases, there was a span of 16 bases. This CDR3 has 17 amino acids. As DNA, the CDR3 is TGTGCCAGCATGCGTGAGCAGGGGCTCTCTGGGGCCAACGTCCTGACTTTC. Encoded protein: CASMREQGLSGANVLTF.

This clone came up a few times. This chain links TRBV6-5 with TRBJ1-2; a weak D match, TRBD1 (6 bases). V was trimmed by 6 bases and J by 7 bases, leaving 15 bases between them. CDR1 and CDR2 from the germline V gene are MNHEY and SVGAGI. The CDR3 has 13 residues. The CDR3 sequence: CASSPTGLGGYTF. CDR3 bases: TGTGCCAGCAGCCCCACAGGGCTTGGTGGCTACACCTTC.

The table lists this clone with a count of one. The chain uses TRBV4-3 and TRBJ1-4; D is uncertain. This CDR3 contains 13 residues. Germline loops: CDR1 LGHNA, CDR2 YSLEER. V gave up 2 bases and J gave up 11 bases, with 12 bases separating them. The CDR3 DNA sequence: TGCGCCAGCAGCCAATCTGCTTCGGGGAAACTGTTTTTT. Translated, it gives CASSQSASGKLFF.

The chain joins TRBV5-6 to TRBJ2-1, with 9 bases identical to TRBD1. Germline-derived CDR1 and CDR2 are SGHDT and YYEEEE. The ends lost 5 bases at V and 6 bases at J; junction bases unmatched: 15. This CDR3 is 17 amino acids long. CDR3 coding DNA: TGTGCCAGCAGACGCCGAAGGGGACAGGGTAGCGGCAATGAGCAGTTCTTC. Amino acids: CASRRRRGQGSGNEQFF.

This sequence joins TRBV18 and TRBJ2-5, with TRBD2 matching over 8 bases. Per germline, CDR1 KGHSH and CDR2 LQKENI. The CDR3 length is 18 residues. Losses at the gene ends were 2 bases for V and 5 bases for J; bases not matched to a gene: 16. The CDR3 bases are TGTGCCAGCTCACCAACCACGCCTCGAGCGGGAGTCGGGGAGACCCAGTACTTC. This codes for CASSPTTPRAGVGETQYF.

This clone was detected once. The V gene is TRBV7-9, the J gene TRBJ2-3; maybe TRBD2 (6 bases). V lost 2 bases to trimming and J lost 6 bases, with 15 bases between them. The CDR3 runs 15 residues. CDR1 SEHNR and CDR2 FQNEAQ come from the germline V gene (reference sequence). The CDR3 sequence is CASSLRREPPDTQYF. The CDR3 DNA sequence: TGTGCCAGCAGCTTACGCCGGGAGCCCCCTGATACGCAGTATTTT.

J is TRBJ2-5 and V is TRBV7-8; D is unclear. Between the trimmed V and J ends, which lost 2 bases and 5 bases, there was a span of 6 bases. The CDR3 contains 12 residues. CDR1 and CDR2 from the germline V gene are SGHVS and FQNEAQ. The CDR3 DNA reads as TGTGCCAGCAGCTTACTCAGGGAGACCCAGTACTTC. Its protein is CASSLLRETQYF.

The chain has TRBV29-1 and TRBJ2-3; D may be TRBD2 (5 bases). The V and J ends lost 4 bases and 4 bases respectively, with 9 bases between them. The CDR3 is made up of 12 amino acids. In germline, CDR1 is SQVTM, CDR2 ANQGSEA. The CDR3 DNA is TGCAGCGTTGCAAGCGGAGCAGATACGCAGTATTTT. Translation: CSVASGADTQYF.

The J gene is TRBJ1-1, the V gene TRBV5-1, with D perhaps TRBD1 (5 bases). Germline loops: CDR1 SGHRS, CDR2 YFSETQ. The CDR3 has 16 amino acids. The V gene lost 7 bases and the J gene lost 0 bases, with 19 bases spanning the gap. In DNA, the CDR3 is TGCGCCAGCGCCCAACGTGATAAGGACATGAACACTGAAGCTTTCTTT. Amino acids: CASAQRDKDMNTEAFF.

J is TRBJ2-5 and V is TRBV9, with 10 bases lining up with TRBD2. CDR1 and CDR2 from the germline V gene are SGDLS and YYNGEE. With 3 bases clipped from V and 0 bases from J, the junction kept 14 bases outside the gene matches. The CDR3 length is 19 residues. The CDR3 reads CASSENSGGPGGYQETQYF. The CDR3, as DNA: TGTGCCAGCAGCGAAAATAGCGGGGGGCCAGGGGGGTACCAAGAGACCCAGTACTTC.

The chain recombines TRBV7-8 with TRBJ2-5; tentative D call: TRBD2 (5 bases). The germline V and J ends were trimmed by 5 bases and 2 bases, with 15 bases remaining between them. The CDR3 runs to 15 residues. Per the germline V gene, CDR1 is SGHVS and CDR2 is FQNEAQ. This chain's CDR3 is CASSPGGSGQETQYF. The CDR3 region has the DNA TGTGCCAGCAGCCCAGGAGGTTCGGGACAAGAGACCCAGTACTTC.

A remark on this clone: Its ends do not fully match the called genes, so a read error is possible. The J gene is TRBJ1-3, the V gene TRBV4-1, with 8 bases aligning to TRBD1. CDR1 MGHRA and CDR2 YSYEKL come from the germline V gene. This CDR3 contains 15 residues. CDR3 loop: CASSQATGGRNTMYF. DNA of the CDR3: TGCGCCAGCAGCCAAGCAACAGGGGGTAGAAACACCATGTATTTT.

A word on this clone: Without the conserved terminal phenylalanine or tryptophan, this CDR3 likely stems from a read error. Because the CDR3's place on the DNA is in doubt, the DNA is left out and the CDR3 is given as listed by TCRdb. The chain combines TRBV30 with TRBJ1-1; TRBD1 reflects the table's D call only, with no check against the DNA. Germline-derived CDR1 and CDR2 are GTSNPN and SVGIG (reference sequence). The CDR3 has 12 residues if both end residues are counted. CDR3 loop: CAWTGGGTGGLG.

The J gene is TRBJ1-3, the V gene TRBV7-2; D call uncertain. V gave up 5 bases and J gave up 0 bases, with 5 bases separating them. This CDR3 is built from 13 residues. Germline V gene lookup returns CDR1 SGHTA and CDR2 FQGNSA. The CDR3 loop reads CASSTSSGNTIYF. The CDR3 DNA is TGTGCCAGCAGCACCAGCTCTGGAAACACCATATATTTT. The variable domain in full, completed from reference TRBV7-2 and TRBJ1-3, reads GAGVSQSPSNKVTEKGKDVELRCDPISGHTALYWYRQSLGQGLEFLIYFQGNSAPDKSGLPSDRFSAERTGGSVSTLTIQRTQQEDSAVYLCASSTSSGNTIYFGEGSWLTVV.

The chain couples TRBV13 to TRBJ2-2; D remains ambiguous. Trimming shortened V by 2 bases and J by 3 bases, and 7 bases separated the two germline ends. CDR1 is PRHDT and CDR2 is FYEKMQ in the germline V gene (reference sequence). The CDR3 contains 14 residues. The CDR3 DNA follows: TGTGCCAGCAGCTTAAATCCCGACACCGGGGAGCTGTTTTTT. As protein: CASSLNPDTGELFF. The full variable domain, with the rest looked up from reference TRBV13 and TRBJ2-2, is AAGVIQSPRHLIKEKRETATLKCYPIPRHDTVYWYQQGPGQDPQFLISFYEKMQSDKGSIPDRFSAQQFSDYHSELNMSSLELGDSALYFCASSLNPDTGELFFGEGSRLTVL.

Only one count was recorded for this clone. This rearrangement joins TRBV6-6 to TRBJ2-5; tentatively, D is TRBD2 (5 bases). CDR1 MNHNY and CDR2 SVGAGI come from the germline V gene (reference sequence). V was trimmed by 8 bases and J by 0 bases, leaving 7 bases between them. The CDR3 consists of 12 residues. CDR3 amino acids: CASAGNQETQYF. The CDR3 nucleotides read TGTGCCAGCGCCGGGAACCAAGAGACCCAGTACTTC.

The chain joins TRBV11-1 to TRBJ2-5; possibly TRBD2 for D (6 bases). The germline V gene encodes CDR1 SGHAT and CDR2 FQDESV (reference sequence). The germline V and J ends were trimmed by 1 base and 1 base, with 10 bases remaining between them. The CDR3 totals 15 residues. The CDR3 region is CASSLVLAPQETQYF. The CDR3 DNA follows: TGTGCCAGCAGCTTAGTACTAGCTCCCCAAGAGACCCAGTACTTC.